This T cell receptor (beta chain) was recorded in a study of cytomegalovirus exposure and HLA in healthy donors. Study-wide results and limits: For TCR beta chains, V- and J-gene trimming was later linked to a missense DCLRE1C variant.

Details on this clone: Its specificity is unknown.

Use of 60 Vbeta and 13 Jbeta primers characterized the PCR. In the original analysis: Per a later analysis, the number of unique TCR beta chains was 75 million to 90 million, of which roughly 9.9 million were shared. Sequencing was performed with immunoSEQ multiplex PCR; in TCRdb, only in-frame clones are kept and a portion is missing. That table gives V, J and clone size, and the DNA gave D and trimming. The sample shows roughly 73,000 clones, around 84% of them seen only once. The length of the CDR3 is 14 residues. The trim removed 0 bases at V and 4 bases at J, leaving 2 bases unmatched. In germline, CDR1 is SGDLS, CDR2 YYNGEE.

The clonotype comes from a woman between 50 and 59 years old in good health and CMV-seronegative. V gene TRBV9 combines with J gene TRBJ2-5; 8 bases match TRBD1. Sample: PBMCs. CDR3 sequence reads: CASSVGGTGETQYF. The CDR3 coding sequence is TGTGCCAGCAGCGTAGGAGGGACAGGAGAGACCCAGTACTTC.